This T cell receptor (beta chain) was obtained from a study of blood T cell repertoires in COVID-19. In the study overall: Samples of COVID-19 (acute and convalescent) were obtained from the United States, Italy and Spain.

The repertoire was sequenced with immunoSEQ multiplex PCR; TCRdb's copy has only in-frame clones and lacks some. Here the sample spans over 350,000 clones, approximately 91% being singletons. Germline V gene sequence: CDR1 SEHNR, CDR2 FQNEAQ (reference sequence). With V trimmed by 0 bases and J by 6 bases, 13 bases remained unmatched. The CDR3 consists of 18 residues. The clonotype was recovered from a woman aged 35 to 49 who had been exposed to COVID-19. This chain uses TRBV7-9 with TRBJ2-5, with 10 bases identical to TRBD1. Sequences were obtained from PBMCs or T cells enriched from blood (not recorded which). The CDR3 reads CASSLASLLGQGIKTQYF. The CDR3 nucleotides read TGTGCCAGCAGCTTAGCCTCCTTGTTGGGACAGGGGATAAAGACCCAGTACTTC.